This T cell receptor (beta chain) was captured by sequencing in a study of post-analysis software for immune sequencing data. Study-wide background: As for disease course, relapsing-remitting, secondary progressive and progressive-relapsing multiple sclerosis were all included. Points from the study as a whole: Four to six TRBV segments were significantly more frequent in patients than in controls. TRBV5-6, TRBV5-1 and TRBV20-1 were among these segments. Normalized Chao1 diversity was significantly reduced in patients versus controls. Strong same-batch co-clustering of samples appeared with F measure clustering.

Looked up from germline, CDR1 is MNHNS and CDR2 is SASEGT. The CDR3 runs to 12 residues. Trimming removed 3 bases at V and 7 bases at J, with 7 bases between. cDNA libraries of TCR beta carried unique molecular identifiers. TCRdb independently ran MiXCR on the PCR reads; one entry per CDR3 protein. The sample lists roughly 800,000 distinct CDR3 sequences, just over 45% occurring once. As regards this clonotype: What it binds is not known.

The TCR sequence derives from a girl between 5 and 17 years old with multiple sclerosis. J is TRBJ1-5 and V is TRBV6-1, with a tentative D call TRBD1 (5 bases). The sequenced material came from blood. The CDR3 DNA follows: TGTGCCAGCAGTGATTGGACACAGCCCCAGCATTTT. It translates to CASSDWTQPQHF.